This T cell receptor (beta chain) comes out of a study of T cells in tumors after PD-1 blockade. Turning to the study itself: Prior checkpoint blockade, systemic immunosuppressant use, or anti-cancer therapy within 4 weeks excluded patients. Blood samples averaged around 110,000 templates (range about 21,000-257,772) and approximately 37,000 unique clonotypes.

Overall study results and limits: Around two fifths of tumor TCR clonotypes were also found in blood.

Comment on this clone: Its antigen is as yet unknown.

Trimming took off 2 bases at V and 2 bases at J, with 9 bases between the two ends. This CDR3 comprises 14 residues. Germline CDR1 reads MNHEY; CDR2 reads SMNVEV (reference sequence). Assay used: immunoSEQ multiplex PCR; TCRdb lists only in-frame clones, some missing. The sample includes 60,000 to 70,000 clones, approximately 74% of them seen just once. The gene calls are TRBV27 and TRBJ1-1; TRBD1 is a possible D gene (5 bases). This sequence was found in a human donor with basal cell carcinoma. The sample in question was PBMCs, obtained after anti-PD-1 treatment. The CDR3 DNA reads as TGTGCCAGCAGTTTAGCTAGGGGTAACACTGAAGCTTTCTTT. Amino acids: CASSLARGNTEAFF.